This TCR beta chain was documented in a study of CD8 T cells in Susac syndrome. After extraction with the RNeasy kit, roughly 0.5 to 1 ug of the RNA was reverse transcribed using random hexamers. Multiplex immunoSEQ PCR targeted 54 Vbeta and 13 Jbeta TCR beta segments. TCRdb reprocessed the immunoSEQ multiplex PCR reads via MiXCR and lists one record per CDR3 protein. Of about 130,000 distinct CDR3 sequences listed, about 92% are singletons. CDR1 is KGHDR, CDR2 SFDVKD, per germline. J gave up 3 bases and V 4 bases, and 5 bases lay outside the gene matches. This CDR3 is built from 14 residues. From blood CD8+ and CD4+ T cells, TCR beta sequences were generated. Bulk CD8+ and CD4+ cells came from magnetic negative isolation; CD8+ TEMRA by FACS.

This TCR was sampled from a human donor with multiple sclerosis. The genes are TRBV24-1 and TRBJ2-7; TRBD1 aligns across 7 bases. The specimen was CD8+ T cells from PBMCs. The CDR3 is CATSDRDSGYEQYF. DNA for the CDR3: TGTGCCACCAGTGACCGGGACAGTGGCTACGAGCAGTACTTC.